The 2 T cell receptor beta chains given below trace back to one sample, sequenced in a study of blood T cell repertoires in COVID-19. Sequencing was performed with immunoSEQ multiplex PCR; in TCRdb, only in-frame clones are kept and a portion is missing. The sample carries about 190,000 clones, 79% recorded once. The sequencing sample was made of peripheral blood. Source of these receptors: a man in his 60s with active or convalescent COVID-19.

The CDR3 sequence is CASSLVPRSTKNIQYF. CDR3 coding DNA: TGCGCCAGCAGCTTGGTTCCCCGGAGTACCAAAAACATTCAGTACTTC. This chain uses TRBV5-1 with TRBJ2-4, with D unclear. With 0 bases removed from V and 2 bases from J, the gap between germline ends came to 12 bases. Per the germline V gene, CDR1 is SGHRS and CDR2 is YFSETQ. The CDR3 loop spans 16 amino acids.

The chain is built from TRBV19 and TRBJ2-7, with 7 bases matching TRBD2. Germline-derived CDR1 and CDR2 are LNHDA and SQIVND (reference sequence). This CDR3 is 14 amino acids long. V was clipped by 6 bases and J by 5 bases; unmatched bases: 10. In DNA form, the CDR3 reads TGTGCCAGTAGGCCCTCCAGCGGGAACCACGAGCAGTACTTC. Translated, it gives CASRPSSGNHEQYF.